The rows below give T cell receptor beta chains drawn from one sample of a study of Graves' ophthalmopathy and Graves' hyperthyroidism. TCRdb passed the multiplex PCR reads through MiXCR, listing each CDR3 protein once. The repertoire holds approximately 1.2 million distinct CDR3 sequences, with about two fifths as singletons. Specimen: peripheral blood or thyroid tissue (not recorded which). The receptors shown here come from an adult man with Graves' hyperthyroidism. CDR3s include the opening cysteine and the closing phenylalanine or tryptophan. The D gene is left open where the match is weak. Some rows have no size entry. The others give once, few or many, or a class for an expanded clone.

d_gene	v_gene	abundance	j_gene	CDR3nt	CDR3aa
TRBD1	TRBV10-3	-	TRBJ1-1	TGTGCCATCAGTGAGATGGGACAGGGCGGCACTGAAGCTTTCTTT	CAISEMGQGGTEAFF
-	TRBV7-6	-	TRBJ2-3	TGTGCCAGCAGCTTACGAGGGGACTCAGATACGCAGTATTTT	CASSLRGDSDTQYF
TRBD2	TRBV9	many	TRBJ2-5	TGTGCCAGCAGCGTTAGCGGGGGCACCCAAGAGACCCAGTACTTC	CASSVSGGTQETQYF
-	TRBV6-5	-	TRBJ2-2	TGTGCCAGCAGTACCAGTACCAACACCGGGGAGCTGTTTTTT	CASSTSTNTGELFF
TRBD1	TRBV12-3/TRBV12-4	few	TRBJ1-6	TGTGCCAGCAGTCCCTCGGGACAGCAAAATAATTCACCCCTCCACTTT	CASSPSGQQNNSPLHF
-	TRBV10-3	-	TRBJ2-7	TGTGCCATGGGGATGACCAGGGAAACCTACGAGCAATACTTC	CAMGMTRETYEQYF
-	TRBV30	-	TRBJ2-7	TGTGCCTGGAGCGATGGGGGTCTATCCTACGAGCAGTACTTC	CAWSDGGLSYEQYF
-	TRBV7-9	many	TRBJ1-2	TGTGCCAGCAGCGTACACAACTATGGCTACACCTTC	CASSVHNYGYTF
-	TRBV19	many	TRBJ1-2	TGTGCCAGTAGTCGAAAACTGGACAGCTACTATGGCTACACCTTC	CASSRKLDSYYGYTF
TRBD2	TRBV5-5	few	TRBJ2-7	TGTGCCAGCAGCTTGGATCTAGCGGGGGGACGTCGCTACGAGCAGTACTTC	CASSLDLAGGRRYEQYF
-	TRBV10-3	many	TRBJ1-2	TGTGCCATCAGTGCCTCGAACAGGGCCCACTATGGCTACACCTTC	CAISASNRAHYGYTF
-	TRBV10-3	-	TRBJ2-7	TGTGCCGCCGAATCAGAGAGCTCCTACGAGCAGTACTTC	CAAESESSYEQYF
-	TRBV11-1	few	TRBJ1-2	TGTGCCAGCAGCTTCACTAATCGGTATTCAGGCTACACCTTC	CASSFTNRYSGYTF
TRBD1	TRBV7-9	-	TRBJ1-3	TGTGCCAGCTGGGAACGACAGGGGAGTACCATATATTTT	CASWERQGSTIYF
-	TRBV7-9	few	TRBJ1-1	TGTGCCAGCAGCTTAGACAGGGCCCCTTACACTGAAGCTTTCTTT	CASSLDRAPYTEAFF
-	TRBV7-2	many	TRBJ1-6	TGTGCCAGCAGCTTAAATCGGGTGGAAGTACAGAGGAGCGATTCACCCCTCCACTTT	CASSLNRVEVQRSDSPLHF